This T cell receptor (beta chain) was sequenced for a study of beta chain features in type 1 diabetes. On the study more broadly: There was similarity between patients and healthy donors in age, gender and cell yields.

The ends were cut back, 2 bases at V and 11 bases at J, with 12 bases in the middle. Germline V gene data show CDR1 as DFQATT and CDR2 as SNEGSKA (reference sequence). The CDR3 length is 11 residues. Purity exceeding 95% was reached by all sorted populations. This clone appeared a few times. As yet, its antigen is unknown. Study-wide results and limits: The analysis here could not establish whether HLA type shapes TCRB rearrangement. Cells with high TCR expression could be over-represented by cDNA sequencing.

Sequenced material consisted of expressed TCRB transcripts (all of the isolated RNA was reverse transcribed). Libraries were prepared by immunoSEQ multiplex PCR; TCRdb keeps only in-frame clonotypes and omits some of them. This table has under 450,000 clones, over 11% appearing once. This clonotype was obtained from a man aged 25 to 45 in good health. Material for sequencing was naive CD4+ T cells from blood. The rearrangement joins TRBV20-1 to TRBJ1-1; the D is unclear. The CDR3 DNA reads TGCAGTGCTAGATACCACCTTGACGCTTTCTTT. Translation gives CSARYHLDAFF.